This T cell receptor (beta chain) was obtained from a study of blood T cell repertoires in COVID-19. Study overall: There were acute and convalescent COVID-19 samples, and they came from the United States, Italy and Spain. In each case, the material was cDNA or gDNA derived from T cells, B-cell-depleted T cells, or PBMCs.

As originally analysed: Researchers report that nucleated cell counts were estimated from reference gene primer amplification. Data came from immunoSEQ multiplex PCR; TCRdb stores just in-frame clones and leaves some out. That table furnishes V, J and clone size, whereas the DNA furnished D and trimming. This sample yields under 450,000 clones, of which approximately 90% are seen a single time; roughly 1.5% belongs to the top ten. V was cut by 5 bases and J by 3 bases, with 14 bases left in between. Germline CDR1 reads LNHDA; CDR2 reads SQIVND (reference sequence). CDR3 size: 14 residues. The source of this sequence is a woman in her 40s with COVID-19, enrolled during active disease. The chain joins TRBV19 to TRBJ2-7; D is unclear. The sequenced sample was peripheral blood. CDR3 DNA: TGTGCCAGTAGTGTTAGGTCAACTATCTACGAGCAGTACTTC. It codes for CASSVRSTIYEQYF.